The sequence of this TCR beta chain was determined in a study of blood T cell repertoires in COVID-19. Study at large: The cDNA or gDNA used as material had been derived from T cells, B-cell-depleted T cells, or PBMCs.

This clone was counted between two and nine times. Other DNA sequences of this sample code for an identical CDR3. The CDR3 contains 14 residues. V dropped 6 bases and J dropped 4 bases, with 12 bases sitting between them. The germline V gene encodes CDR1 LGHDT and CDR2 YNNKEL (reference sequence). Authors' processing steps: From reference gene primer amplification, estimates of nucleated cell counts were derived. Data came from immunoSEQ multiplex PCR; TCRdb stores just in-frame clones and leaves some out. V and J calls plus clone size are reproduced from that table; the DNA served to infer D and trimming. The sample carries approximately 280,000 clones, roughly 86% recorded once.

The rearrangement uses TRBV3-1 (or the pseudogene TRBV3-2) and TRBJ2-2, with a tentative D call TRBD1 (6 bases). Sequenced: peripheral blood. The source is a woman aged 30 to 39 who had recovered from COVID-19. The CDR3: CASSQRGSTGELFF. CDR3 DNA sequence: TGTGCCAGCAGTCAAAGGGGGTCCACCGGGGAGCTGTTTTTT.